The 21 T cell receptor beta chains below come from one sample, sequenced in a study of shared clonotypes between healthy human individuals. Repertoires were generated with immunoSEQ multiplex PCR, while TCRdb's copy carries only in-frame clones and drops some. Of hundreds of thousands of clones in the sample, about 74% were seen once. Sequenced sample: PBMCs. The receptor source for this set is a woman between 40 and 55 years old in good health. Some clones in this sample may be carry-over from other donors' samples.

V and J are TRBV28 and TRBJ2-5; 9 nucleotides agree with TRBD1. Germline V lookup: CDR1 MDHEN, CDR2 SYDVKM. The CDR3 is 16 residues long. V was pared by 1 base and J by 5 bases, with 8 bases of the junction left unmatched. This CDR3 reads CASSLSPGQGWETQYF. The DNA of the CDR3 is TGTGCCAGCAGTTTATCCCCGGGACAGGGTTGGGAGACCCAGTACTTC.

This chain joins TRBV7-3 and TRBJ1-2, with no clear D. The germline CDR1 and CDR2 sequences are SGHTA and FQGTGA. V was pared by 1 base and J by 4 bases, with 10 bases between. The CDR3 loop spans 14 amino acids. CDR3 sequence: CASSLSPAVYGYTF. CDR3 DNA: TGTGCCAGCAGCTTAAGCCCGGCGGTCTATGGCTACACCTTC.

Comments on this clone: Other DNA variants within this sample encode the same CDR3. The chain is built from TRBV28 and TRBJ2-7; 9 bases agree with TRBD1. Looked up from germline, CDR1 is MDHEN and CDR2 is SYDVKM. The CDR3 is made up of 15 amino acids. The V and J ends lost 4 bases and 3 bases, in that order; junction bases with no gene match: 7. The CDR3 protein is CASSSPGTGSYEQYF. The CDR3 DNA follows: TGTGCCAGCAGTTCCCCCGGGACAGGGAGCTACGAGCAGTACTTC.

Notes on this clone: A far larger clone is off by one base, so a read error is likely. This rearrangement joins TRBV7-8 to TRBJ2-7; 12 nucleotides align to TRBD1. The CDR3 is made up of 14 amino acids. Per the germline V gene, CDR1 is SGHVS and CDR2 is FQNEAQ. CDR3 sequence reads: CASSQGQGAGEQCF. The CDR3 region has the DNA TGTGCCAGCAGCCAGGGACAGGGGGCAGGCGAGCAGTGCTTC. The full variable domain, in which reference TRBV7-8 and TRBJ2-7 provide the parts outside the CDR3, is GAGVSQSPRYKVAKRGQDVALRCDPISGHVSLFWYQQALGQGPEFLTYFQNEAQLDKSGLPSDRFFAERPEGSVSTLKIQRTQQEDSAVYLCASSQGQGAGEQCFGPGTRLTVT.

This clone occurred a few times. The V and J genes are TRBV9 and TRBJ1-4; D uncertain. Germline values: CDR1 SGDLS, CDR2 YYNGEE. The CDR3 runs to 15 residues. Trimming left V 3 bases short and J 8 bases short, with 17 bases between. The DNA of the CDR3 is TGTGCCAGCAGCGCAGGACCCAACGCGGTGGAAAAACTGTTTTTT. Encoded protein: CASSAGPNAVEKLFF.

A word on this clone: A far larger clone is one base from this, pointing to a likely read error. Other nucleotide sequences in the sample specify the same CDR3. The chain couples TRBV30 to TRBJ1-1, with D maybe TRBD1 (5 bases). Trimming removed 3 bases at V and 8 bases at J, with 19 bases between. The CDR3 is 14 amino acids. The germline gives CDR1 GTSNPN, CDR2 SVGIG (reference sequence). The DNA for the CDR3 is TGTGCCTGGAGCTTTCGGGACCGTGACCTAGAAGCTTTCTTT. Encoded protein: CAWSFRDRDLEAFF.

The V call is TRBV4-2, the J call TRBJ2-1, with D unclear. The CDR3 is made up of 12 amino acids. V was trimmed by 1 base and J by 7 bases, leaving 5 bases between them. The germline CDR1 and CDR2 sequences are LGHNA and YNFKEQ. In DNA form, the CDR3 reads TGTGCCAGCAGCCAAGGTATGAATGAGCAGTTCTTC. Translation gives CASSQGMNEQFF.

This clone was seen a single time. The CDR3: CASSLDFRGTDTQYF. CDR3 nucleotides: TGTGCCAGCAGCCTCGACTTCCGTGGCACAGATACGCAGTATTTT. The chain recombines TRBV5-6 with TRBJ2-3; no clear D gene. Trimming removed 4 bases at V and 1 base at J, with 13 bases between. This CDR3 has 15 residues. The germline V gene has CDR1 SGHDT and CDR2 YYEEEE.

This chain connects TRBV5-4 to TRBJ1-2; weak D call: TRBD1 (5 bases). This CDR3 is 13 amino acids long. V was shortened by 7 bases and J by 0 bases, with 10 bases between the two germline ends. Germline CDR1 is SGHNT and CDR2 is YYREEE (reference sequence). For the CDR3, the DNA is TGTGCCAGCGCAGACAGAGCTAACTATGGCTACACCTTC. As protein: CASADRANYGYTF.

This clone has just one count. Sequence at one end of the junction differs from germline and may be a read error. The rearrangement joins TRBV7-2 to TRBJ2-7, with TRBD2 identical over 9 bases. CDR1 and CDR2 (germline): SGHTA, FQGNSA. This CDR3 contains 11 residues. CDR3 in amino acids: CASSSTGTSFF. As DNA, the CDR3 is TGTGCCAGCAGCTCGACCGGGACTAGCTTCTTC.

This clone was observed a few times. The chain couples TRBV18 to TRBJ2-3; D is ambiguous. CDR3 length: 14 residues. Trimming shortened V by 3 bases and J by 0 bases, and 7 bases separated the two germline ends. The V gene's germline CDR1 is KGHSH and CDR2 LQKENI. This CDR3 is CASSPVDSTDTQYF. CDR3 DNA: TGTGCCAGCTCACCGGTAGATAGCACAGATACGCAGTATTTT.

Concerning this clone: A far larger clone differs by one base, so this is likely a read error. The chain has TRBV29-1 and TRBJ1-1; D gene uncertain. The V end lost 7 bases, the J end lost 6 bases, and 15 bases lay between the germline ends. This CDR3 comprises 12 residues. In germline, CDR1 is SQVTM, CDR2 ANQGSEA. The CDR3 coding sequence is TGCAGCGCCGGGGATGGCCTGGCTGAAGCTTTCTTT. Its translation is CSAGDGLAEAFF.

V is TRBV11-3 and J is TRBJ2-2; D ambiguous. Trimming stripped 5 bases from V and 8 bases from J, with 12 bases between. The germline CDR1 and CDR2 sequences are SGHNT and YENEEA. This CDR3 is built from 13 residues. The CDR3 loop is CASSALSSGELFF. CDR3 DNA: TGTGCCAGCAGCGCACTTTCCTCTGGGGAGCTGTTTTTT.

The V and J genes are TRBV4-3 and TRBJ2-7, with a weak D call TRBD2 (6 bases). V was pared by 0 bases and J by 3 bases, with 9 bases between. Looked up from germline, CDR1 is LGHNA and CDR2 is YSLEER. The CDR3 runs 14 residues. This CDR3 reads CASSQEDGGYEQYF. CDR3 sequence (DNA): TGCGCCAGCAGCCAAGAGGACGGGGGCTACGAGCAGTACTTC.

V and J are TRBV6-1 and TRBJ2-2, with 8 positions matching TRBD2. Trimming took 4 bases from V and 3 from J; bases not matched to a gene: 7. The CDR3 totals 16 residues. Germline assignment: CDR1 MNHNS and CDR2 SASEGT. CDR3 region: CASSGAAGADTGELFF. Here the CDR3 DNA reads TGTGCCAGCAGTGGGGCAGCGGGAGCCGACACCGGGGAGCTGTTTTTT.

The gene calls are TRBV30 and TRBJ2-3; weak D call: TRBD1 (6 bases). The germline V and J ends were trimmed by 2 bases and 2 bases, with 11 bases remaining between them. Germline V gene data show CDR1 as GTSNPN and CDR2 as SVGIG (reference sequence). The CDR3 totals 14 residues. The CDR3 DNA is TGTGCCTGGAGTAAAGACAGGAACACAGATACGCAGTATTTT. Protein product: CAWSKDRNTDTQYF. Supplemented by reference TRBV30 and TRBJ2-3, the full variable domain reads SQTIHQWPATLVQPVGSPLSLECTVEGTSNPNLYWYRQAAGRGLQLLFYSVGIGQISSEVPQNLSASRPQDRQFILSSKKLLLSDSGFYLCAWSKDRNTDTQYFGPGTRLTVL.

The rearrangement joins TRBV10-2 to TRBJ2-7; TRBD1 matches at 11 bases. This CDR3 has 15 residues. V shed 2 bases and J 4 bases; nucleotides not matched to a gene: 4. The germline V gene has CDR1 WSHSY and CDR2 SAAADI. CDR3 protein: CASSEGTGGYYEQYF. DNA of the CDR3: TGCGCCAGCAGTGAGGGGACAGGGGGATATTACGAGCAGTACTTC.

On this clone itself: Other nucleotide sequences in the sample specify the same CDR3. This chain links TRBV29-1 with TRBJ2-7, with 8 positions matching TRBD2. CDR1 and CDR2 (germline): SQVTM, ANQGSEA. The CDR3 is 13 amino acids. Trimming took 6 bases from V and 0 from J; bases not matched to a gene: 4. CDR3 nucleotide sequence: TGCAGCGTCTTAGCGGGAAGCTCCTACGAGCAGTACTTC. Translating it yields CSVLAGSSYEQYF.

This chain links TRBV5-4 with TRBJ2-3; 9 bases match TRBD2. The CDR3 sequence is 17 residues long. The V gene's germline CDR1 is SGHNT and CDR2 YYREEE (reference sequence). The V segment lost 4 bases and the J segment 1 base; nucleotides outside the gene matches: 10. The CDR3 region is CASSGRGGGPGTDTQYF. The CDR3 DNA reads TGTGCCAGCAGCGGGCGGGGGGGCGGACCAGGCACAGATACGCAGTATTTT.

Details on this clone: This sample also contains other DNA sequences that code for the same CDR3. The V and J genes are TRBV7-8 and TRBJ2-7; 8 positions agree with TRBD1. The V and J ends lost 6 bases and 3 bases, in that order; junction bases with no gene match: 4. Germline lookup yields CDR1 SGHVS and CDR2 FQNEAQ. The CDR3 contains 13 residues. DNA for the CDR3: TGTGCCAGCAGTCCAGGACAGGGCTACGAGCAGTACTTC. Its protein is CASSPGQGYEQYF.

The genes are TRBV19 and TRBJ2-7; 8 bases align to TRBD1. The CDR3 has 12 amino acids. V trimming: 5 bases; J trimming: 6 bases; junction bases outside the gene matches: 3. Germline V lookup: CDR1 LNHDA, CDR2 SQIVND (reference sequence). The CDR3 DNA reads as TGTGCCAGTAGTCGACAGGGGTCCGAGCAGTACTTC. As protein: CASSRQGSEQYF.